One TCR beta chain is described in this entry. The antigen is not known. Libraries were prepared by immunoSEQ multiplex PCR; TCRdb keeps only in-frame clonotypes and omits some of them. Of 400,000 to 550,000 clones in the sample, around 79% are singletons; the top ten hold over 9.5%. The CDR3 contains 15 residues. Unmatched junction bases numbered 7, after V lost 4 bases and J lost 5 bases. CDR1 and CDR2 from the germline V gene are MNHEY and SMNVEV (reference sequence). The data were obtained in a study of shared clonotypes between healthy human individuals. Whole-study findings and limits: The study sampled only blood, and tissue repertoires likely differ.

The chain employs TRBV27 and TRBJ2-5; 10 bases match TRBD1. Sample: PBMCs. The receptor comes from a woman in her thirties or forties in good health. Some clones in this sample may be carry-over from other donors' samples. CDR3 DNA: TGTGCCAGCAGTTCCCGGACAGGGGGGTGGGAGACCCAGTACTTC. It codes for CASSSRTGGWETQYF.